This T cell receptor (beta chain) was documented in a study of type 1 regulatory T cells. Study-wide background: T-allo10 is an in vitro-generated, Tr1-enriched CD4 T cell product specific for alloantigen.

This clonotype came up a few times. From the reads, TCRdb called clonotypes with MiXCR, one entry per CDR3 protein. The repertoire holds 90,000 to 100,000 distinct CDR3 sequences, less than 40% seen once, with 2% to 2.5% in the top ten. Looked up from germline, CDR1 is LNHDA and CDR2 is SQIVND (reference sequence). V dropped 4 bases and J dropped 1; count of bases not matched to a gene: 10. CDR3 length: 16 residues. The receptor was isolated from a human donor in good health. The genes are TRBV19 and TRBJ2-7; 7 bases line up with TRBD2. What was sequenced was CD4+ T cells, either the whole sample or a sorted fraction (not recorded which). CDR3 coding DNA: TGTGCCAGTAGTACCCGTCGGGGGGAACGGTCCTACGAGCAGTACTTC. Amino acids: CASSTRRGERSYEQYF.